Presented here are 27 T cell receptor beta chains from one specimen sequenced in a study of glioma-infiltrating T cells after dendritic cell vaccination. Profiling relied on immunoSEQ multiplex PCR, and the TCRdb table lists in-frame clones only, not all of them. Among around 83,000 clones listed, 85% were seen once. Sample time point: after dendritic cell vaccination, including at tumor progression/relapse. Sequenced material: blood, taken after dendritic cell vaccination. The receptors derive from a human donor with glioblastoma.

The rearrangement joins TRBV29-1 to TRBJ2-7, with TRBD1 matching over 8 bases. Germline values: CDR1 SQVTM, CDR2 ANQGSEA. V was clipped by 3 bases and J by 2 bases; unmatched bases: 6. The CDR3 covers 14 residues. CDR3 residues: CSVEIPTGAYEQYF. CDR3 DNA: TGCAGCGTTGAGATCCCGACAGGGGCCTACGAGCAGTACTTC.

This clone was picked up many times. The chain is built from TRBV5-1 and TRBJ1-3; 7 bases are a match to TRBD1. Germline values: CDR1 SGHRS, CDR2 YFSETQ. Trimming took 4 bases from V and 0 from J; bases not matched to a gene: 10. This CDR3 is built from 17 residues. CDR3 bases: TGCGCCAGCAGCGCCCGGGACAGCGTCTTCTCTGGAAACACCATATATTTT. Amino acid sequence: CASSARDSVFSGNTIYF.

The chain recombines TRBV7-9 with TRBJ1-1; 7 bases are a match to TRBD1. CDR1 is SEHNR, CDR2 FQNEAQ, per germline (reference sequence). The CDR3 length is 15 residues. V was clipped by 7 bases and J by 1 base; unmatched bases: 9. The CDR3 reads CASTKVRTGNTEAFF. The CDR3 DNA reads as TGTGCCAGCACCAAGGTCCGGACAGGGAACACTGAAGCTTTCTTT. Full variable domain (rest looked up from reference TRBV7-9 and TRBJ1-1): DTGVSQNPRHKITKRGQNVTFRCDPISEHNRLYWYRQTLGQGPEFLTYFQNEAQLEKSRLLSDRFSAERPKGSFSTLEIQRTEQGDSAMYLCASTKVRTGNTEAFFGQGTRLTVV.

The table lists this clone with a count of one. Sequence at one end of the junction differs from germline and may be a read error. At the DNA level, this CDR3 is encoded by other sequences in the same sample as well. J is TRBJ2-1 and V is TRBV7-7; 11 bases align to TRBD2. Germline CDR1 and CDR2: SSHAT and FNYEAQ (reference sequence). CDR3 length: 15 amino acids. The CDR3 sequence is CASSIAGGPYNEQFF. CDR3 nucleotide sequence: TGTGCCAGCAGCATAGCGGGGGGGCCATACAATGAGCAGTTCTTC.

This chain uses TRBV18 with TRBJ2-7; D is unclear. V lost 3 bases and J lost 2, with 11 bases in between. CDR1 KGHSH and CDR2 LQKENI come from the germline V gene. This CDR3 contains 14 residues. CDR3 in amino acids: CASSPQSTTYEQYF. The CDR3, as DNA: TGTGCCAGCTCACCCCAATCTACCACCTACGAGCAGTACTTC.

CDR3 sequence reads: CASSAHRVREKLFF. The CDR3 coding sequence is TGTGCCAGCAGTGCCCACAGGGTTCGGGAAAAACTGTTTTTT. The gene calls are TRBV28 and TRBJ1-4; tentative D call: TRBD1 (6 bases). The V end was cut by 5 bases, the J end by 8 bases, with 15 bases between. This CDR3 spans 14 amino acids. Germline-derived CDR1 and CDR2 are MDHEN and SYDVKM.

CDR3 bases: TGTGCCAGCAGCTTTGGCACGGGGGCTTTCTTT. This gives the protein CASSFGTGAFF. The chain joins TRBV7-9 to TRBJ1-1; D is unclear. Germline V lookup: CDR1 SEHNR, CDR2 FQNEAQ (reference sequence). This CDR3 contains 11 residues. Trimming left V 3 bases short and J 11 bases short, with 10 bases between. Full variable domain (rest looked up from reference TRBV7-9 and TRBJ1-1): DTGVSQNPRHKITKRGQNVTFRCDPISEHNRLYWYRQTLGQGPEFLTYFQNEAQLEKSRLLSDRFSAERPKGSFSTLEIQRTEQGDSAMYLCASSFGTGAFFGQGTRLTVV.

The chain joins TRBV7-9 to TRBJ2-5; TRBD2 is a possible D gene (6 bases). The V gene's germline CDR1 is SEHNR and CDR2 FQNEAQ (reference sequence). Trimming pared 3 bases from V and 5 bases from J, leaving 13 bases between. The CDR3 runs 14 residues. The CDR3 sequence is CASSLVGGGETQYF. The CDR3 nucleotides read TGTGCCAGCAGCTTGGTGGGAGGTGGGGAGACCCAGTACTTC. The full variable domain, its missing parts supplied by reference TRBV7-9 and TRBJ2-5, is DTGVSQNPRHKITKRGQNVTFRCDPISEHNRLYWYRQTLGQGPEFLTYFQNEAQLEKSRLLSDRFSAERPKGSFSTLEIQRTEQGDSAMYLCASSLVGGGETQYFGPGTRLLVL.

V gene TRBV7-9 combines with J gene TRBJ1-1; the D is unclear. CDR3 length: 12 amino acids. Trimming pared 6 bases from V and 1 base from J, leaving 6 bases between. Germline V gene sequence: CDR1 SEHNR, CDR2 FQNEAQ (reference sequence). The CDR3 spells CASRGRNTEAFF. In DNA form, the CDR3 reads TGTGCCAGCAGGGGCAGGAACACTGAAGCTTTCTTT.

V is TRBV6-1 and J is TRBJ1-3; D ambiguous. V was trimmed by 2 bases and J by 4 bases, leaving 3 bases between them. Germline lookup yields CDR1 MNHNS and CDR2 SASEGT. The CDR3 runs to 12 residues. The CDR3 loop reads CASSELGNTIYF. The CDR3 bases are TGTGCCAGCAGTGAACTAGGAAACACCATATATTTT.

The chain combines TRBV11-2 with TRBJ2-7; possibly TRBD1 for D (5 bases). There are 13 residues in the CDR3. Germline lookup yields CDR1 SGHAT and CDR2 FQNNGV. V shed 3 bases and J shed 3 bases, with 9 bases lying between them. CDR3 residues: CASSLQQDYEQYF. The CDR3 DNA reads as TGTGCCAGCAGCTTGCAACAGGACTACGAGCAGTACTTC.

The chain employs TRBV27 and TRBJ1-1, with TRBD1 matching 7 bases. CDR1 is MNHEY, CDR2 SMNVEV, per germline (reference sequence). This CDR3 comprises 15 residues. V trimming: 4 bases; J trimming: 6 bases; junction bases outside the gene matches: 11. CDR3 DNA sequence: TGTGCCAGCAGTTCGCAGACAGGGCTTAGCGCTGAAGCTTTCTTT. Translating gives CASSSQTGLSAEAFF.

The V gene is TRBV9, the J gene TRBJ2-6; 16 nucleotides agree with TRBD2. Trimming at V came to 3 bases and at J to 0 bases, leaving 15 bases not matched to a gene. This CDR3 has 23 residues. Germline V gives CDR1 SGDLS, CDR2 YYNGEE. The CDR3 sequence: CASSEPAGLAGGLRSSGANVLTF. The DNA of the CDR3 is TGTGCCAGCAGCGAGCCCGCGGGACTAGCGGGAGGGCTACGTTCCTCTGGGGCCAACGTCCTGACTTTC.

This sequence joins TRBV28 and TRBJ1-1, with TRBD1 matching over 7 bases. Germline V CDR1 and CDR2: MDHEN, SYDVKM. V dropped 6 bases and J dropped 4; count of bases not matched to a gene: 5. The CDR3 extends over 13 amino acids. CDR3 loop: CASRTGWGTEAFF. CDR3 in DNA: TGTGCCAGCAGGACAGGGTGGGGCACTGAAGCTTTCTTT.

V is TRBV30 and J is TRBJ1-5, with 10 bases aligning to TRBD1. Germline CDR1 and CDR2: GTSNPN and SVGIG (reference sequence). This CDR3 comprises 15 residues. Germline trimming cut 0 bases from V and 6 bases from J; bases unmatched to any gene: 5. For the CDR3, the DNA is TGTGCCTGGAGTGTAGGGGACAGGGGATCTCAGCCCCAGCATTTT. Translation gives CAWSVGDRGSQPQHF.

This clone was counted a single time. V gene TRBV7-8 combines with J gene TRBJ1-1; 9 positions agree with TRBD1. Looked up from germline, CDR1 is SGHVS and CDR2 is FQNEAQ. Germline trimming cut 4 bases from V and 0 bases from J; bases unmatched to any gene: 6. There are 16 residues in the CDR3. The CDR3 coding sequence is TGTGCCAGCAGCTCCGACAGGGGGAACGTGAACACTGAAGCTTTCTTT. Its translation is CASSSDRGNVNTEAFF.

CDR3 coding DNA: TGTGCCAGCAGTTACAGGACACCTCAAGAGACCCAGTACTTC. The encoded protein is CASSYRTPQETQYF. The chain is built from TRBV6-5 and TRBJ2-5; D perhaps matches TRBD1 (5 bases). Germline loops: CDR1 MNHEY, CDR2 SVGAGI. V was cut by 2 bases and J by 2 bases, with 9 bases left in between. The CDR3 loop spans 14 amino acids.

This sequence joins TRBV9 and TRBJ2-3, with TRBD1 matching over 9 bases. Looked up from germline, CDR1 is SGDLS and CDR2 is YYNGEE. The CDR3 runs to 15 residues. The V gene end was trimmed by 5 bases and the J gene end by 2 bases; junction bases not matched to a gene: 6. CDR3 nucleotides: TGTGCCAGCAGTGCAGGGACAGGGCTCACAGATACGCAGTATTTT. This translates into CASSAGTGLTDTQYF. The full variable domain, with the rest looked up from reference TRBV9 and TRBJ2-3, is DSGVTQTPKHLITATGQRVTLRCSPRSGDLSVYWYQQSLDQGLQFLIQYYNGEERAKGNILERFSAQQFPDLHSELNLSSLELGDSALYFCASSAGTGLTDTQYFGPGTRLTVL.

The CDR3 spells CASSSPRGGVTEAFF. The DNA for the CDR3 is TGTGCCAGCAGTTCCCCTCGAGGGGGCGTAACTGAAGCTTTCTTT. The V and J genes are TRBV28 and TRBJ1-1, with 7 bases aligning to TRBD1. The junction had 10 bases not matched to a gene; V was cut back by 4 bases and J by 5 bases. Germline V gives CDR1 MDHEN, CDR2 SYDVKM. This CDR3 spans 15 amino acids.

This chain connects TRBV7-3 to TRBJ2-3; 7 bases are shared with TRBD2. V gave up 2 bases and J gave up 6 bases; unmatched junction bases: 5. CDR1 and CDR2 (germline): SGHTA, FQGTGA. This CDR3 spans 14 amino acids. The CDR3 DNA reads TGTGCCAGCAGCTTAGGAGCGGGGAGGGATACGCAGTATTTT. Its protein is CASSLGAGRDTQYF.

This chain joins TRBV19 and TRBJ2-1; TRBD1 might be the D (5 bases). The CDR3 totals 16 residues. The V gene lost 3 bases and the J gene lost 3 bases, with 15 bases spanning the gap. Germline CDR1 LNHDA, CDR2 SQIVND (reference sequence). The CDR3 is CASSIGWGHYYNEQFF. The CDR3, as DNA: TGTGCCAGTAGTATCGGATGGGGCCACTACTACAATGAGCAGTTCTTC.

The rearrangement uses TRBV29-1 and TRBJ1-1; 10 nucleotides agree with TRBD1. CDR1 is SQVTM and CDR2 is ANQGSEA in the germline V gene. The CDR3 spans 13 residues. The trim removed 8 bases at V and 5 bases at J, leaving 8 bases unmatched. CDR3 bases: TGCAGCACGCCGGGACAGGGGTTGACTGAAGCTTTCTTT. Protein sequence: CSTPGQGLTEAFF.

J is TRBJ2-7 and V is TRBV6-1; D might be TRBD1 (6 bases). The CDR3 totals 13 residues. Trimming took off 3 bases at V and 4 bases at J, with 10 bases between the two ends. Germline V lookup: CDR1 MNHNS, CDR2 SASEGT. The CDR3 loop reads CASSDTGKYEQYF. The DNA for the CDR3 is TGTGCCAGCAGTGATACAGGGAAATACGAGCAGTACTTC.

The chain combines TRBV6-5 with TRBJ1-3, with D tentatively TRBD1 (5 bases). The CDR3 has 14 residues. The ends were cut back, 6 bases at V and 2 bases at J, with 11 bases in the middle. Germline CDR1 and CDR2: MNHEY and SVGAGI. Written as DNA, the CDR3 is TGTGCCAGCAGCTCCTTAGGGGCTGGAAACACCATATATTTT. Encoded protein: CASSSLGAGNTIYF.

This sequence joins TRBV18 and TRBJ2-7; a possible D gene is TRBD1 (6 bases). The germline V gene encodes CDR1 KGHSH and CDR2 LQKENI. CDR3 length: 15 amino acids. Trimming stripped 1 base from V and 4 bases from J, with 14 bases between. CDR3 DNA sequence: TGTGCCAGCTCACCACGACAGGCGGAGGCATACGAGCAGTACTTC. As protein: CASSPRQAEAYEQYF.

This clone is a singleton in its sample. V gene TRBV5-6 combines with J gene TRBJ1-1, with TRBD1 identical over 8 bases. This CDR3 is 15 amino acids long. Losses at the gene ends were 4 bases for V and 3 bases for J; bases not matched to a gene: 8. CDR1 is SGHDT and CDR2 is YYEEEE in the germline V gene. Here the CDR3 reads CASSPQDRAHTEAFF. The CDR3, as DNA: TGTGCCAGCAGCCCGCAGGACAGGGCTCACACTGAAGCTTTCTTT.

This chain uses TRBV5-6 with TRBJ1-1; D is unclear. Germline V lookup: CDR1 SGHDT, CDR2 YYEEEE. CDR3 length: 12 residues. Trimming took off 2 bases at V and 6 bases at J, with 8 bases between the two ends. The CDR3 sequence: CASSFGIAEAFF. For the CDR3, the DNA is TGTGCCAGCAGCTTCGGGATCGCTGAAGCTTTCTTT.